The 12 T cell receptor beta chains in this list originate from one sample, sequenced in a study of identical twins. Each CDR3 protein is one row after TCRdb ran MiXCR on the 5' RACE reads. Here the sample spans approximately 680,000 distinct CDR3 sequences, less than 9% being singletons. Another study also made use of these data, one on yellow fever vaccine responses in identical twins.

The sequenced sample consisted of PBMCs. The receptors stem from a woman aged 18-29 years in good health.

This clonotype has more than one count but fewer than ten. This sequence joins TRBV6-1 and TRBJ1-1; possibly TRBD1 for D (5 bases). The germline V gene has CDR1 MNHNS and CDR2 SASEGT. The CDR3 sequence is 14 residues long. V was pared by 6 bases and J by 4 bases, with 15 bases between. CDR3 DNA sequence: TGTGCCAGCAGCCAGGACATCATGGGCACTGAAGCTTTCTTT. This gives the protein CASSQDIMGTEAFF.

The sample holds many counts of this clonotype. The rearrangement links TRBV10-3 to TRBJ2-1; 9 bases line up with TRBD2. Germline V gene lookup returns CDR1 ENHRY and CDR2 SYGVKD. This CDR3 has 15 residues. Trimming removed 6 bases from V and 3 bases from J; junction bases left unmatched: 6. The CDR3 loop reads CAIREGLAIYNEQFF. The CDR3, as DNA: TGTGCCATCAGGGAGGGACTAGCCATCTACAATGAGCAGTTCTTC.

The chain is built from TRBV6-1 and TRBJ1-1; D remains unclear. V lost 7 bases and J lost 4, with 16 bases in between. Germline values: CDR1 MNHNS, CDR2 SASEGT. This CDR3 contains 14 residues. Written as DNA, the CDR3 is TGTGCCAGCAAACCAGTAAGCCTCGGCACTGAAGCTTTCTTT. As protein: CASKPVSLGTEAFF.

This clonotype was found a few times. The rearrangement links TRBV7-2 to TRBJ2-5, with a possible D match to TRBD2 (6 bases). The CDR3 has 14 amino acids. Germline V CDR1 and CDR2: SGHTA, FQGNSA. V was cut by 3 bases and J by 4 bases, with 12 bases left in between. This CDR3 reads CASSLLKLAETQYF. As DNA, the CDR3 is TGTGCCAGCAGCTTGTTGAAACTAGCAGAGACCCAGTACTTC.

As concerns this clonotype: One base away lies a much larger clone, so this may be a sequencing read error. The rearrangement joins TRBV5-1 to TRBJ2-3; possibly TRBD2 for D (5 bases). This CDR3 region has 14 residues. V shed 1 base and J shed 4 bases, with 10 bases lying between them. CDR1 and CDR2 (germline): SGHRS, YFSETQ. CDR3 in DNA: TGCGCCAGCAGCTTGTCGGACTCCGCAGATACGCAGTATTTT. The encoded protein is CASSLSDSADTQYF.

In its sample, this clonotype was seen many times. The chain has TRBV12-3 or TRBV12-4 and TRBJ2-5, with D perhaps matching TRBD1 or TRBD2 (5 bases each). The V end was cut by 4 bases, the J end by 1 base, with 7 bases between. The CDR3 totals 13 residues. The CDR3 coding sequence is TGTGCCAGCAGTTCCGGGACCCAAGAGACCCAGTACTTC. The encoded protein is CASSSGTQETQYF.

V usage is TRBV2 and J usage is TRBJ2-1; 12 bases agree with TRBD2. Germline assignment: CDR1 SNHLY and CDR2 FYNNEI. The CDR3 extends over 17 amino acids. V was pared by 5 bases and J by 4 bases, with 9 bases of the junction left unmatched. CDR3 nucleotide sequence: TGTGCCAGCAGTCAAATTTTGCTAGCGGGAGGGTACAATGAGCAGTTCTTC. Translation gives CASSQILLAGGYNEQFF. Full variable domain (rest looked up from reference TRBV2 and TRBJ2-1): EPEVTQTPSHQVTQMGQEVILRCVPISNHLYFYWYRQILGQKVEFLVSFYNNEISEKSEIFDDQFSVERPDGSNFTLKIRSTKLEDSAMYFCASSQILLAGGYNEQFFGPGTRLTVL.

This clonotype showed up many times. This chain links TRBV10-3 with TRBJ2-1; D is possibly TRBD2 (6 bases). With 4 bases removed from V and 3 bases from J, the gap between germline ends came to 16 bases. There are 16 residues in the CDR3. Germline loops: CDR1 ENHRY, CDR2 SYGVKD. CDR3 DNA sequence: TGTGCCATCAGTGGAAGACTAGGCCAGGGCTACAATGAGCAGTTCTTC. Translating gives CAISGRLGQGYNEQFF.

The table lists this clonotype with many counts. V is TRBV5-6 and J is TRBJ2-5; D is uncertain. The CDR3 length is 15 residues. Germline loops: CDR1 SGHDT, CDR2 YYEEEE. The V gene lost 0 bases and the J gene lost 5 bases, with 14 bases spanning the gap. In DNA, the CDR3 is TGTGCCAGCAGCTTGGTTTTCTCTGTAGGCGAGACCCAGTACTTC. Translated, it gives CASSLVFSVGETQYF.

The V and J genes are TRBV5-1 and TRBJ2-2, with 10 bases aligning to TRBD2. CDR3 length equals 18 residues. Per germline, CDR1 SGHRS and CDR2 YFSETQ. V lost 0 bases and J lost 2; bases outside the gene matches: 7. DNA for the CDR3: TGCGCCAGCAGCTTGGGGGCTAGCGGGGGCCTAAACACCGGGGAGCTGTTTTTT. As protein: CASSLGASGGLNTGELFF.

This clonotype was observed at least ten times. This chain uses TRBV12-5 with TRBJ2-2; D is uncertain. V was shortened by 4 bases and J by 9 bases, with 9 bases between the two germline ends. This CDR3 is 12 amino acids long. CDR1 and CDR2 (germline): LGHNT, FRNRAP. The DNA for the CDR3 is TGTGCTAGTGGTTCGTCCCCGCGGGAGCTGTTTTTT. It yields the protein CASGSSPRELFF.

This clonotype was recorded many times. This chain uses TRBV4-1 with TRBJ2-1; D is uncertain. Trimming shortened V by 4 bases and J by 8 bases, and 15 bases separated the two germline ends. CDR1 and CDR2 from the germline V gene are MGHRA and YSYEKL. The CDR3 contains 14 residues. The DNA of the CDR3 is TGCGCCAGCAGCCTAGGTGGTAATACCTATGAGCAGTTCTTC. It specifies CASSLGGNTYEQFF.